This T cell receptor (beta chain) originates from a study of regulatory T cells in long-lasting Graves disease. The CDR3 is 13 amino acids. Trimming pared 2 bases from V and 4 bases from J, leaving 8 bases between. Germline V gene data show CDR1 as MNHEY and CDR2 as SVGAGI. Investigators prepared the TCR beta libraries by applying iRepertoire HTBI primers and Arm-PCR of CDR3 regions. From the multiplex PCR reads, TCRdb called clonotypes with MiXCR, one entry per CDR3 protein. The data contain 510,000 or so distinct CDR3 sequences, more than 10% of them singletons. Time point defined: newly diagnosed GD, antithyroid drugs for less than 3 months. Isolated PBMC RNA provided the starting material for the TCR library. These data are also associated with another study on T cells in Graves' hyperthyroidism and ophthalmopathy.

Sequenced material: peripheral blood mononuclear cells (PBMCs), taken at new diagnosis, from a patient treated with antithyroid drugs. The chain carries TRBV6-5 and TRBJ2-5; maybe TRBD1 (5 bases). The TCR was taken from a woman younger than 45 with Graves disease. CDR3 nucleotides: TGTGCCAGCAGTTACACAGGAAGAGAGACCCAGTACTTC. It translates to CASSYTGRETQYF.